This T cell receptor (beta chain) was sequenced in a study of glioma-infiltrating T cells after dendritic cell vaccination. Points from the study as a whole: Estimated pretreatment TIL content predicted outcome after dendritic cell vaccination.

A remark on this clone: Antigen unknown.

The table came from immunoSEQ multiplex PCR; TCRdb's copy has only in-frame clones and leaves some out. Of about 50,000 clones in the sample, about 89% were seen once. The CDR3 is 14 amino acids. Germline-derived CDR1 and CDR2 are SGHNT and YENEEA. J gave up 3 bases and V 3 bases, and 5 bases lay outside the gene matches. As for time point: after dendritic cell vaccination, including at tumor progression/relapse. The specimen was blood, collected after dendritic cell vaccination. This TCR came from a human donor with glioblastoma. The chain couples TRBV11-3 to TRBJ2-7; TRBD1 agrees at 7 bases. As DNA, the CDR3 is TGTGCCAGCAGCTTGCGACAGGGAAGCTACGAGCAGTACTTC. Encoded protein: CASSLRQGSYEQYF.